This is a list of T cell receptor beta chains from one sample in a study of blood T cells in healthy people across ages. TCRdb processed the 5' RACE reads anew with MiXCR; each CDR3 protein has one entry. This table has over 700,000 distinct CDR3 sequences, about 53% appearing once. The specimen sequenced was blood. The receptors were sampled from an elderly man in good health. Each CDR3 is given with its conserved first and last residue. A D gene is named only where the DNA matches it firmly. Size is omitted from some rows. Given values are once, few, many or a class for expanded clones.

d_call clone_size j_call v_call cdr3_nt cdr3_aa
TRBD2 . TRBJ2-1 TRBV6-5 TGTGCCAGCAGTTCCCTGGGGGTAGTTGGGGGGGTCAATGAGCAGTTCTTC CASSSLGVVGGVNEQFF
. . TRBJ1-6 TRBV5-1 TGCGCCAGCAGCTTGTCGCCAGAGAATTCACCCCTCCACTTT CASSLSPENSPLHF
. . TRBJ1-1 TRBV5-1 TGCGCCAGCAGCTTGGGACCCGATGCGGGGAGGAACACTGAAGCTTTCTTT CASSLGPDAGRNTEAFF
. once TRBJ1-6 TRBV28 TGTGCCAGCACCACGAATAGCCTGACCCTCCACTTT CASTTNSLTLHF
. . TRBJ1-2 TRBV29-1 TGCAGCGTTGAAGGGACAGTCACTTATGGCTACACCTTC CSVEGTVTYGYTF
TRBD2 . TRBJ2-3 TRBV6-6 TGTGCCAGCGGACTAGCGACAGATACGCAGTATTTT CASGLATDTQYF
. . TRBJ2-6 TRBV12-3/TRBV12-4 . CASSPRWGAGANVPTF
. . TRBJ1-5 TRBV12-3/TRBV12-4 TGTGCCAGCAGTTTTTCCCTTTCGGTGCAGCCCCGGCATTTT CASSFSLSVQPRHF
TRBD1 . TRBJ2-1 TRBV7-3 TGTGCCAGCAGCTTAAGAGGGACAGCTAAGACGAATGAGCAGTTCTTC CASSLRGTAKTNEQFF
. . TRBJ1-1 TRBV28 TGTGCCAGCAGCCCCAGAGGACGGACTAAAGCTTTCTTT CASSPRGRTKAFF
TRBD1 once TRBJ1-1 TRBV6-1 TGTGCCAGCAGTCAGAGAACCGGGACAGGCGCCAACACTGAAGCTTTCTTT CASSQRTGTGANTEAFF
TRBD2 . TRBJ2-4 TRBV4-1 TGCGCCAGCAGCCAAGAGGCAAGCGGGAGGGTAATGCAAAACATTCAGTACTTC CASSQEASGRVMQNIQYF
TRBD1 few TRBJ2-3 TRBV7-9 TGTGCCAGCAGCCGCGGACAGGGAGCAGATACGCAGTATTTT CASSRGQGADTQYF
. . TRBJ1-2 TRBV28 TGTGCCAGCAGTTTACGGGGGCCGAGTGGCTACACCTTC CASSLRGPSGYTF
. . TRBJ1-2 TRBV6-6 TGTGCCAGCAGTTACAGGGACGTAGATGGCTACACCTTC CASSYRDVDGYTF
. few TRBJ2-7 TRBV7-2 TGTGCCAGCAGCTTAGCGGTCTACAACTACGAGCAGTACTTC CASSLAVYNYEQYF
. once TRBJ2-1 TRBV20-1 TGCAGTGCCTCGGACCCGTCAACCTCCTACAATGAGCAGTTCTTC CSASDPSTSYNEQFF
. . TRBJ2-7 TRBV5-1 TGCGCCAGCAGACACCCATCTGACCACGAGCAGTACTTC CASRHPSDHEQYF
. few TRBJ2-5 TRBV7-3 TGTGCCAGCAGCCAGGGAGACAGACCCTCTGGGGAGACCCAGTACTTC CASSQGDRPSGETQYF
. once TRBJ2-5 TRBV27 TGTGCCAGCAGTCCCCGCTTCCAAAGGGGGAGGCCGTACCAAGAGACCCAGTACTTC CASSPRFQRGRPYQETQYF
TRBD1 . TRBJ2-7 TRBV20-1 TGCAGTGCTCTTAAACAGGGGGAGACCTACGAGCAGTACTTC CSALKQGETYEQYF
TRBD2 . TRBJ2-3 TRBV7-7 TGTGCTAGCAGCCCCGACCGCGGGAGGAGGGCAGATACGCAGTATTTT CASSPDRGRRADTQYF
TRBD2 few TRBJ2-3 TRBV25-1 TGTGCCAGCAGTGAATCACTAGCGGGAGGGAGCGCGTATTTT CASSESLAGGSAYF
TRBD2 . TRBJ2-5 TRBV20-1 TGCAGTGCTAGGTTCCTAGCGGGACAAGAGACCCAGTACTTC CSARFLAGQETQYF
. . TRBJ1-1 TRBV7-8 TGTGCCAGCAGCTACCGAGTGAGCGACACTGAAGCTTTCTTT CASSYRVSDTEAFF
. . TRBJ1-2 TRBV2 TGTGCCAGCAGTGGCCCCATAGGGAACTATGGCTACACCTTC CASSGPIGNYGYTF
TRBD2 few TRBJ2-1 TRBV10-3 TGTGCCATCAGCCCCAAACCGACTAGCGGGAGGGCCTTTTCCTACAATGAGCAGTTCTTC CAISPKPTSGRAFSYNEQFF
TRBD1 . TRBJ2-5 TRBV5-1 TGCGCCAGCAGCTTGGGGACAGGGGCCAAGGGGGAGACCCAGTACTTC CASSLGTGAKGETQYF
. . TRBJ2-2 TRBV4-2 TGTGCCAGCAGCCAAGTACTAGGGGGGACTAACACCGGGGAGCTGTTTTTT CASSQVLGGTNTGELFF
. . TRBJ2-1 TRBV20-1 TGCAGTGCTCCTGGGCCTAGATTCGACAATGAGCAGTTCTTC CSAPGPRFDNEQFF
. . TRBJ2-1 TRBV20-1 TGCAGTGCTAGGAGGCTCTCCGGTCGGGGTAATGAGCAGTTCTTC CSARRLSGRGNEQFF
. . TRBJ2-3 TRBV27 TGTGCCAGCAGTTCCTCAGATCTGGGCCACAGATACGCGTATTTT CASSSSDLGHRYAYF
. once TRBJ1-2 TRBV2 TGTGCCAGCAGTGAAGCGGGGACGGAATATGGCTACACCTTC CASSEAGTEYGYTF
. few TRBJ2-5 TRBV5-5 TGTGCCAGCAGCAACGATAGGACTTTCCGGGAGACCCAGTACTTC CASSNDRTFRETQYF
. . TRBJ1-1 TRBV30 TGTGCCTGGAGTGTAGGGGGTTTCGGTGAAGCTTTCTTT CAWSVGGFGEAFF
TRBD2 few TRBJ2-7 TRBV20-1 TGCAGTGCTAGAGATCCCCGGGGGGATAGCGGGGGCTACGAGCAGTACTTC CSARDPRGDSGGYEQYF
TRBD2 few TRBJ2-2 TRBV4-1 TGCGCCAGCAGAAGACTAGCGTGGGGGACCGGGGAGCTGTTTTTT CASRRLAWGTGELFF
TRBD2 . TRBJ2-3 TRBV9 TGTGCCAGCAGCGTCGGACTAGCGGGAGAGGGCACAGATACGCAGTATTTT CASSVGLAGEGTDTQYF
. . TRBJ2-7 TRBV20-1 TGCAGTGCTAGAGATTTCAGGGTGAGCTCCTACGAGCAGTACTTC CSARDFRVSSYEQYF
TRBD1 once TRBJ2-4 TRBV7-9 TGTGCCAGCAGCCCTCGGACAGGGCAGAGCAGGGAGCAGTACTTC CASSPRTGQSREQYF
TRBD1 . TRBJ1-2 TRBV29-1 TGCAGCGTAGGACAGGGTACGGCTGGCTACACCTTC CSVGQGTAGYTF